Here is one T cell receptor (beta chain) with its context. This specimen belongs to a study of blood T cell repertoires in COVID-19. The CDR3 spans 11 residues. V shed 7 bases and J 6 bases; nucleotides not matched to a gene: 4. Germline V gives CDR1 DFQATT, CDR2 SNEGSKA (reference sequence). Only in-frame clones appear in the TCRdb table, and some are missing; sequencing was by immunoSEQ multiplex PCR. The data show about 290,000 clones, with approximately 91% seen just once and about 1.7% held by the top ten. The specimen sequenced was PBMCs or T cells enriched from blood (not recorded which). This sequence was found in a woman aged 40-49 years who had recovered from COVID-19. V is TRBV20-1 and J is TRBJ1-1; 8 bases line up with TRBD1. The CDR3: CSVRGQAEAFF. The CDR3 coding sequence is TGCAGTGTCAGGGGGCAAGCTGAAGCTTTCTTT.